Included here is one TCR beta chain sequence, with context. Its antigen is not identified. The source of the sample is a study of OX40 agonist ivuxolimab in advanced cancers. Libraries were prepared by immunoSEQ multiplex PCR; TCRdb keeps only in-frame clonotypes and omits some of them. The repertoire holds approximately 90,000 clones, with about 89% as singletons. Overall study results and limits: CD4+ and CD8+ T cells in blood underwent clonal expansion by week 6 at 0.1 to 3.0 mg/kg. Undetermined was the antigen specificity of the expanded peripheral T cells.

V was shortened by 8 bases and J by 0 bases, with 11 bases between the two germline ends. Germline values: CDR1 SGHTA, CDR2 FQGNSA. The CDR3 has 14 amino acids. Sequenced here: CD4+ or CD8+ T cells sorted from blood, sampled in a trial of the OX40 agonist ivuxolimab. The origin of this receptor is an adult with an advanced solid tumor such as melanoma, head and neck, liver or kidney cancer. V gene TRBV7-2 combines with J gene TRBJ1-3; D ambiguous. As DNA, the CDR3 is TGTGCCAGCGGGTTCATTAGCTCTGGAAACACCATATATTTT. It codes for CASGFISSGNTIYF.